The present entry profiles one T cell receptor (beta chain) with its context. The antigen is undetermined. This sample is part of a study of blood T cells in healthy people across ages. The study recruited healthy Caucasian donors from Russia who were aged about 6 to 90. Study outcomes and limitations: Unknown donor CMV status possibly confounded expanded clonotype changes.

Next came a second PCR, run for about 7 to 12 cycles, which used a sample-barcoded 5' primer along with a J-beta primer mix. TCRdb reprocessed the 5' RACE reads via MiXCR and lists one record per CDR3 protein. In the table there are just under 550,000 distinct CDR3 sequences, 24% of which are singletons. Germline V lookup: CDR1 MNHEY, CDR2 SMNVEV (reference sequence). The CDR3 length is 18 residues. V lost 1 base, J lost 4 bases, and 5 bases stayed unmatched. The same data also contributed to another study, on T cells of mothers and their children. That paper adds: Three mothers and their six children, all healthy Caucasians, donated. In each mother, TCR beta CDR3 reads exceeded 9 million; in each child, they numbered a few million.

The sequencing sample was made of blood. The TCR was taken from a boy aged 5 to 17 in good health. The chain couples TRBV27 to TRBJ2-6, with TRBD1 matching 12 bases. The CDR3 protein is CASSLLGQGAKGANVLTF. CDR3 DNA: TGTGCCAGCAGTTTATTGGGACAGGGGGCAAAAGGGGCCAACGTCCTGACTTTC. The full variable domain, rest sourced from reference TRBV27 and TRBJ2-6, is EAQVTQNPRYLITVTGKKLTVTCSQNMNHEYMSWYRQDPGLGLRQIYYSMNVEVTDKGDVPEGYKVSRKEKRNFPLILESPSPNQTSLYFCASSLLGQGAKGANVLTFGAGSRLTVL.